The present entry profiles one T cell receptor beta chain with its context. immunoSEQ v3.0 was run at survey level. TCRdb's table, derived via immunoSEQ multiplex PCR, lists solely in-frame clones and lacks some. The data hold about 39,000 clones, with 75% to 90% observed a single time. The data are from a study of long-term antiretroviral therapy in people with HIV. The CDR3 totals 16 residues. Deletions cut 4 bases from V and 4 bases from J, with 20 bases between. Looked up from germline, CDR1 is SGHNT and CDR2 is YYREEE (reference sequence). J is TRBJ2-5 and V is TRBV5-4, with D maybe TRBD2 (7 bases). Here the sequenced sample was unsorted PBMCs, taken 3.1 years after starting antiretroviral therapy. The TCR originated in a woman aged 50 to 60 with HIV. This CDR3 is CASSPEGRGRAETQYF. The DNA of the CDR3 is TGTGCCAGCAGCCCCGAGGGGCGGGGGCGCGCAGAGACCCAGTACTTC.